This record concerns one TCR beta chain sequence. The antigen is not known. The sample comes from a study of human T cells and chemical hapten exposure. TCRdb used MiXCR to reprocess the RACE reads, holding one entry per CDR3 protein. The repertoire consists of some 150,000 distinct CDR3 sequences, with approximately 12% occurring once and the leading ten covering around 1.4%. The V segment lost 1 base and the J segment 3 bases; nucleotides outside the gene matches: 14. The CDR3 sequence is 19 residues long. Germline assignment: CDR1 LGHNA and CDR2 YNFKEQ. Findings and limits, study-wide: The number of TCRs above 1 in 1000 frequency did not change after DPC sensitization.

Time point: patch test 2, 6 weeks after DPC sensitization. The treatment was: therapeutic diphenylcyclopropenone sensitization with weekly scalp DPC. Patch tests were applied only after blood draws. The chain uses TRBV4-2 and TRBJ2-7; 11 bases align to TRBD2. The sequencing used whole blood, collected in connection with sensitization to the hapten diphenylcyclopropenone (DPC). The receptor was isolated from a woman aged 45-59 years with alopecia areata. Some clones in this sample may be carry-over from other donors' samples. The CDR3 DNA reads TGTGCCAGCAGCCAAGGAGGGTTAAGGCCTAGCGGGAGGCTCTACGAGCAGTACTTC. This encodes CASSQGGLRPSGRLYEQYF.